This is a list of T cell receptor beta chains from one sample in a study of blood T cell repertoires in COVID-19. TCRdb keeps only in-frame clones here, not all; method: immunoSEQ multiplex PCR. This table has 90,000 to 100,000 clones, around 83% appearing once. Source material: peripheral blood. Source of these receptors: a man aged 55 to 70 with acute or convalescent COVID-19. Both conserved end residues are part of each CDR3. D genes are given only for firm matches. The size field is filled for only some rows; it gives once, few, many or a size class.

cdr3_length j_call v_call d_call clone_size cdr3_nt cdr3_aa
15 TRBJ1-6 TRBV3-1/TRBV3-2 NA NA TGTGCCAGCAGCCAAGCCTATCAGGGGTATTCACCCCTCCACTTT CASSQAYQGYSPLHF
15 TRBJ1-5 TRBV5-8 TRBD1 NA TGTGCCAGCAGCTTTCTCGGGCAGGGGGATCAGCCCCAGCATTTT CASSFLGQGDQPQHF
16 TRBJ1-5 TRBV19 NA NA TGTGCCAGTAGTATTGTGAGGCAGTATAGCAATCAGCCCCAGCATTTT CASSIVRQYSNQPQHF
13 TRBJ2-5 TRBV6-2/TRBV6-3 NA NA TGTGCCAGCAGCCAGACACGCCAGAAGTTCGAGTACTTC CASSQTRQKFEYF
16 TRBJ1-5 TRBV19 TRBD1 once TGTGCCACAAGGACAGGGGGGGGAATTAGCAATCAGCCCCAGCATTTT CATRTGGGISNQPQHF
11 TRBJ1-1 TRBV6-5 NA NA TGTGCCAGCACAAAAAACACTGAAGCTTTCTTT CASTKNTEAFF
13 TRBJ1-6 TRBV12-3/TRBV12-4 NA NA TGTGCCAGCAGCTGGACACGAAATTCACCCCTCCACTTT CASSWTRNSPLHF
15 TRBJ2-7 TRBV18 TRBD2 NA TGTGCCAGCTCACCAGGGATAGCGGGGGGGAGTGAGCAGTACTTC CASSPGIAGGSEQYF
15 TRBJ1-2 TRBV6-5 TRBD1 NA TGTGCCAGCAGTACGCAAAGACAGGGGAAGGACGGCTACACCTTC CASSTQRQGKDGYTF
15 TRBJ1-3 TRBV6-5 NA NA TGTGCCAGCACCTTCCTACTCGCTGCTGGAAACACCATATATTTT CASTFLLAAGNTIYF
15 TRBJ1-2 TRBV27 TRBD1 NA TGTGCCAGCAGTTCTTGGGGGACAGCTAACTATGGCTACACCTTC CASSSWGTANYGYTF
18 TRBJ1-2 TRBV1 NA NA TGCACCAGCAGCCCTCCCGGGGATGGACAGGGGCCTTTTTATGGCTACACCTTC CTSSPPGDGQGPFYGYTF
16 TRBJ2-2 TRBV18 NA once TGTGCCAGCTCAAATCCCCGGGGTGGAGTCTCCGGGGAGCTGTTTTTT CASSNPRGGVSGELFF
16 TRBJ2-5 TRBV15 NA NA TGTGCCACCAGCAGAGATCGGAACCTTAGGGGTGAGACCCAGTACTTC CATSRDRNLRGETQYF
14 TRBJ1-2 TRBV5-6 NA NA TGTGCCAGCAGCTCTGCAGTCCCTAACTATGGCTACACCTTC CASSSAVPNYGYTF
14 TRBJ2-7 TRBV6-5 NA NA TGTGCCAGCAGTTACTCTCGGGAAGCTGCCGAGCAGTACTTC CASSYSREAAEQYF
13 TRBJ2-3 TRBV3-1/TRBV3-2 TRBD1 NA TGTGCCAGCAGCCAAGCCAGGGGGGATACGCAGTATTTT CASSQARGDTQYF
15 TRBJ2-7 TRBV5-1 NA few TGCGCCAGCAGCTTGGGAGGGACATACTCCTACGAGCAGTACTTC CASSLGGTYSYEQYF
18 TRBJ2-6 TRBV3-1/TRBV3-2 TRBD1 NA TGTGCCAGCAGCCATCCCGGGACAGGGGGCCCAGGGGCCAACGTCCTGACTTTC CASSHPGTGGPGANVLTF
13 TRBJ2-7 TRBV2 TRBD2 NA TGTGCCAGCACCCTAGCGGGAGCCTACGAGCAGTACTTC CASTLAGAYEQYF
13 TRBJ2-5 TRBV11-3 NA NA TGTGCCAGCAGCCCCGGGGGTCAGGAGACCCAGTACTTC CASSPGGQETQYF